These 28 T cell receptor beta chains share one sample of origin, sequenced in a study of T cell responses to AZD1222 COVID-19 vaccine. Generated by immunoSEQ multiplex PCR, the TCRdb table keeps only in-frame clones and is missing some. The sample consists of 95,000 to 100,000 clones, about 90% of them appearing once. The sample in question was peripheral blood, obtained 28 days after the second AZD1222 dose. The source is an adult who received the AZD1222 COVID-19 vaccine.

This clone was seen just once. This chain uses TRBV15 with TRBJ1-5; a possible D gene is TRBD1 (6 bases). The germline V gene encodes CDR1 LNHNV and CDR2 YYDKDF (reference sequence). CDR3 length equals 13 residues. Trimming removed 8 bases from V and 6 bases from J, with 14 bases in between. The CDR3, as DNA: TGTGCCACCCCCGACAGGATGGTTCAGCCCCAGCATTTT. Translating it yields CATPDRMVQPQHF.

The count of this clone is one. The chain is built from TRBV28 and TRBJ2-3; 9 bases align to TRBD1. The CDR3 covers 14 residues. The germline V gene has CDR1 MDHEN and CDR2 SYDVKM. The V segment lost 8 bases and the J segment 0 bases; nucleotides outside the gene matches: 3. The CDR3 region has the DNA TGTGCCAGCGGGGACAGGGTTAGCACAGATACGCAGTATTTT. Its translation: CASGDRVSTDTQYF.

The rearrangement links TRBV29-1 to TRBJ1-2; the match to TRBD1 covers 7 bases. The germline V gene has CDR1 SQVTM and CDR2 ANQGSEA. This CDR3 is 13 amino acids long. Trimming cost V 6 bases and J 4 bases; bases outside gene matches: 8. The DNA of the CDR3 is TGCAGCGTAACAAGGACAGGCGGCTATGGCTACACCTTC. This sequence encodes CSVTRTGGYGYTF.

The V gene is TRBV5-1, the J gene TRBJ2-3, with 8 bases aligning to TRBD2. The V segment lost 4 bases and the J segment 6 bases; nucleotides outside the gene matches: 7. This CDR3 has 14 amino acids. The germline V gene encodes CDR1 SGHRS and CDR2 YFSETQ. The CDR3 is CASSRAGRVDTQYF. Here the CDR3 DNA reads TGCGCCAGCAGCCGGGCCGGGAGGGTGGATACGCAGTATTTT.

V and J are TRBV6-2 or TRBV6-3 and TRBJ1-2; 9 nucleotides agree with TRBD1. CDR1 and CDR2 (germline): MNHEY, SVGEGT. The CDR3 totals 17 residues. With V trimmed by 6 bases and J by 2 bases, 13 bases remained unmatched. The CDR3 is CASSKSGTGRNNYGYTF. The CDR3 coding sequence is TGTGCCAGCAGCAAATCCGGGACAGGGAGAAACAACTATGGCTACACCTTC.

The V call is TRBV2, the J call TRBJ1-1; TRBD1 agrees at 10 bases. CDR1 and CDR2 (germline): SNHLY, FYNNEI. The CDR3 runs 15 residues. V shed 8 bases and J 0 bases; nucleotides not matched to a gene: 6. CDR3 DNA sequence: TGTGCCAGCCGGGACAGGGGTTACATGAACACTGAAGCTTTCTTT. This codes for CASRDRGYMNTEAFF.

This clone was seen a single time. The CDR3 sequence is CASSLGRGNYGYTF. The CDR3, as DNA: TGCGCCAGCAGCTTGGGGAGGGGTAACTATGGCTACACCTTC. J is TRBJ1-2 and V is TRBV5-1; D perhaps matches TRBD1 (5 bases). Trimming cost V 0 bases and J 1 base, with 7 bases left between them. Germline CDR1 and CDR2: SGHRS and YFSETQ. The CDR3 runs to 14 residues. The variable domain in full, with the rest retrieved from reference TRBV5-1 and TRBJ1-2, is KAGVTQTPRYLIKTRGQQVTLSCSPISGHRSVSWYQQTPGQGLQFLFEYFSETQRNKGNFPGRFSGRQFSNSRSEMNVSTLELGDSALYLCASSLGRGNYGYTFGSGTRLTVV.

This sequence joins TRBV15 and TRBJ1-1; 10 bases align to TRBD1. The V segment lost 0 bases and the J segment 7 bases; nucleotides outside the gene matches: 5. This CDR3 is 15 amino acids long. Per germline, CDR1 LNHNV and CDR2 YYDKDF (reference sequence). CDR3 amino acids: CATSRDRTGGDEAFF. In DNA, the CDR3 is TGTGCCACCAGCAGAGATAGGACAGGGGGGGATGAAGCTTTCTTT.

The chain is built from TRBV10-3 and TRBJ1-2; D is ambiguous. Germline lookup yields CDR1 ENHRY and CDR2 SYGVKD. The CDR3 has 13 residues. Trimming removed 0 bases from V and 4 bases from J, with 6 bases in between. CDR3 region: CAISESKGYGYTF. CDR3 DNA sequence: TGTGCCATCAGTGAGTCGAAAGGCTATGGCTACACCTTC.

The chain links TRBV19 to TRBJ2-1; TRBD2 agrees at 10 bases. With 5 bases clipped from V and 5 bases from J, the junction kept 6 bases outside the gene matches. The CDR3 is 15 amino acids. CDR1 and CDR2 (germline): LNHDA, SQIVND (reference sequence). Written as DNA, the CDR3 is TGTGCCAGTAGTCGACGAGCGGGAGGGGACAATGAGCAGTTCTTC. Translated, it gives CASSRRAGGDNEQFF.

The rearrangement joins TRBV3-1 (or the pseudogene TRBV3-2) to TRBJ2-3, with a tentative D call TRBD1 (6 bases). Deletions cut 3 bases from V and 5 bases from J, with 15 bases between. This CDR3 is built from 15 residues. Germline V gene data show CDR1 as LGHDT and CDR2 as YNNKEL (reference sequence). As DNA, the CDR3 is TGTGCCAGCAGCCATGGGACCATGGGACAAGATACGCAGTATTTT. The encoded protein is CASSHGTMGQDTQYF.

This clone was counted a few times. The rearrangement links TRBV27 to TRBJ1-1, with D perhaps TRBD1 (5 bases). This CDR3 comprises 13 residues. Trimming cost V 5 bases and J 5 bases, with 12 bases left between them. Germline V gene lookup returns CDR1 MNHEY and CDR2 SMNVEV (reference sequence). CDR3 amino acids: CASSPQRGTEAFF. In nucleotides, the CDR3 is TGTGCCAGCAGTCCCCAGAGGGGAACTGAAGCTTTCTTT.

Relative to its sample, this clone is medium-sized (0.01 to 0.1%). The gene calls are TRBV2 and TRBJ1-1, with D perhaps matching TRBD1 (6 bases). The germline gives CDR1 SNHLY, CDR2 FYNNEI. The V end was cut by 2 bases, the J end by 0 bases, with 10 bases between. CDR3 length: 15 amino acids. This CDR3 reads CASSERQAMNTEAFF. In nucleotides, the CDR3 is TGTGCCAGCAGTGAACGACAGGCGATGAACACTGAAGCTTTCTTT.

This chain links TRBV10-3 with TRBJ1-2; D unclear. The CDR3 runs 15 residues. The ends were cut back, 0 bases at V and 2 bases at J, with 10 bases in the middle. Per the germline V gene, CDR1 is ENHRY and CDR2 is SYGVKD. The CDR3 DNA follows: TGTGCCATCAGTGAGTCTATAGGCAGGAACTATGGCTACACCTTC. This codes for CAISESIGRNYGYTF.

The rearrangement links TRBV5-1 to TRBJ1-4; D is uncertain. Germline values: CDR1 SGHRS, CDR2 YFSETQ. CDR3 length: 15 residues. Trimming stripped 2 bases from V and 8 bases from J, with 16 bases between. CDR3 protein: CASSFGLGRKEKLFF. The CDR3 DNA reads TGCGCCAGCAGCTTCGGGCTGGGGAGGAAGGAAAAACTGTTTTTT.

The rearrangement links TRBV27 to TRBJ2-1; the match to TRBD2 covers 10 bases. Germline assignment: CDR1 MNHEY and CDR2 SMNVEV (reference sequence). The CDR3 runs to 14 residues. V lost 7 bases and J lost 7; bases outside the gene matches: 7. The CDR3 bases are TGTGCCAGCAAACTAGCGGGATTGGGGAATGAGCAGTTCTTC. Translated, it gives CASKLAGLGNEQFF.

The rearrangement links TRBV27 to TRBJ2-3; D not resolved. CDR1 and CDR2 (germline): MNHEY, SMNVEV (reference sequence). There are 15 residues in the CDR3. V shed 5 bases and J shed 0 bases, with 12 bases lying between them. In nucleotides, the CDR3 is TGTGCCAGCAGTGAGGTGGTCTTGAGCACAGATACGCAGTATTTT. It yields the protein CASSEVVLSTDTQYF.

The chain links TRBV20-1 to TRBJ1-2; TRBD1 matches at 7 bases. Per the germline V gene, CDR1 is DFQATT and CDR2 is SNEGSKA (reference sequence). The CDR3 runs 13 residues. V dropped 3 bases and J dropped 8; count of bases not matched to a gene: 9. The CDR3 protein is CSASDRESRGYTF. CDR3 nucleotides: TGCAGTGCTAGTGACAGGGAAAGCCGAGGCTACACCTTC.

The chain has TRBV6-1 and TRBJ1-1; 9 bases map to TRBD1. In germline, CDR1 is MNHNS, CDR2 SASEGT. This CDR3 has 15 amino acids. J gave up 5 bases and V 3 bases, and 7 bases lay outside the gene matches. The CDR3 nucleotides are TGTGCCAGCAGTGAGCAGGGACAGGGTGGGACTGAAGCTTTCTTT. As protein: CASSEQGQGGTEAFF.

CDR3 in DNA: TGTGCCAGCAGCTTTTCAGGGGCGCGGGGCGAGCAGTACTTC. Translating gives CASSFSGARGEQYF. The chain employs TRBV11-3 and TRBJ2-7; perhaps D is TRBD1 or TRBD2 (6 bases each). This CDR3 is 14 amino acids long. The V and J ends lost 3 bases and 6 bases respectively, with 15 bases between them. Per the germline V gene, CDR1 is SGHNT and CDR2 is YENEEA.

The chain carries TRBV3-1 (or the pseudogene TRBV3-2) and TRBJ2-1; 16 positions agree with TRBD2. V shed 3 bases and J 12 bases; nucleotides not matched to a gene: 5. The CDR3 consists of 15 residues. Germline V gives CDR1 LGHDT, CDR2 YNNKEL (reference sequence). The CDR3 spells CASSQGGTSGRGQFF. DNA of the CDR3: TGTGCCAGCAGCCAGGGAGGGACTAGCGGGAGGGGGCAGTTCTTC.

The chain combines TRBV7-8 with TRBJ1-5; no clear D gene. Per germline, CDR1 SGHVS and CDR2 FQNEAQ. This CDR3 is 13 amino acids long. Trimming removed 1 base at V and 4 bases at J, with 5 bases between. The CDR3 DNA reads as TGTGCCAGCAGCTTAGGCAGGAATCAGCCCCAGCATTTT. It codes for CASSLGRNQPQHF.

The genes are TRBV7-8 and TRBJ1-3; TRBD1 might be the D (6 bases). This CDR3 has 14 amino acids. Trimming cost V 1 base and J 2 bases, with 6 bases left between them. The germline gives CDR1 SGHVS, CDR2 FQNEAQ. The CDR3 here is CASSLGTAGNTIYF. The CDR3 bases are TGTGCCAGCAGCTTAGGGACAGCTGGAAACACCATATATTTT.

The CDR3 DNA follows: TGTGCCAGCAGGGGTCAGGGCGCTTCACCCCTCCACTTT. The encoded protein is CASRGQGASPLHF. The chain recombines TRBV27 with TRBJ1-6, with D perhaps matching TRBD1 (5 bases). The ends were cut back, 6 bases at V and 9 bases at J, with 12 bases in the middle. CDR1 MNHEY and CDR2 SMNVEV come from the germline V gene (reference sequence). CDR3 length equals 13 residues.

The chain couples TRBV18 to TRBJ1-4; tentatively, D is TRBD1 (5 bases). Trimming left V 0 bases short and J 13 bases short, with 12 bases between. Germline V gene data show CDR1 as KGHSH and CDR2 as LQKENI. The CDR3 is 13 residues long. DNA for the CDR3: TGTGCCAGCTCACCACCGGGGGAAGGCCCACTGTTTTTT. As protein: CASSPPGEGPLFF.

CDR3 sequence (DNA): TGTGCCAGTAGTTCGGGGGACAGGGACGGCTACACCTTC. This translates into CASSSGDRDGYTF. The V and J genes are TRBV19 and TRBJ1-2; TRBD1 agrees at 9 bases. This CDR3 is 13 amino acids long. The junction had 6 bases not matched to a gene; V was cut back by 5 bases and J by 8 bases. CDR1 is LNHDA, CDR2 SQIVND, per germline (reference sequence).

The chain carries TRBV2 and TRBJ2-7, with D hard to call. Trimming pared 2 bases from V and 3 bases from J, leaving 11 bases between. Germline lookup yields CDR1 SNHLY and CDR2 FYNNEI. The CDR3 consists of 14 residues. As DNA, the CDR3 is TGTGCCAGCAGTGAAATTGGGATTTTCTACGAGCAGTACTTC. Translating it yields CASSEIGIFYEQYF.

The J gene is TRBJ2-1, the V gene TRBV19; D remains unclear. The CDR3 has 13 residues. V lost 3 bases and J lost 8, with 11 bases in between. From germline, CDR1 is LNHDA and CDR2 SQIVND (reference sequence). The CDR3: CASSIISFYEQFF. CDR3 nucleotide sequence: TGTGCCAGTAGTATCATTAGCTTTTATGAGCAGTTCTTC.